The clone carrying this TCR beta chain was seen a single time. Its target is unknown. These data originate in a study of T cell responses to AZD1222 COVID-19 vaccine. Across the study: Timing groups of about 4 and about 12 weeks for second doses were pooled.

This table comes from immunoSEQ multiplex PCR, and its TCRdb copy is limited to in-frame clones, with some not included. The sample has about 120,000 clones; about 90% are singletons. V was clipped by 3 bases and J by 4 bases, with 9 bases between them. The CDR3 is made up of 13 amino acids. Points from the study as a whole: Targets within unmutated variant regions were reportedly found for nearly half of spike-specific TCRs. Only a handful of individuals given AZD1222 were seropositive at baseline.

The clonotype comes from an adult in good health. Sample: peripheral blood, taken on day 0 of AZD1222 vaccination. The chain is built from TRBV12-3 or TRBV12-4 and TRBJ1-1; D uncertain. Here the CDR3 reads CASSFMGSTEAFF. The CDR3 DNA follows: TGTGCCAGCAGTTTTATGGGGTCCACTGAAGCTTTCTTT.